What follows are 18 T cell receptor beta chains derived from one specimen sequenced in a study of T cell responses to AZD1222 COVID-19 vaccine. The table came from immunoSEQ multiplex PCR; TCRdb's copy has only in-frame clones and leaves some out. The sample records about 75,000 clones, approximately 88% being singletons. Specimen: peripheral blood, collected 28 days after the second dose of the MenACWY control vaccine. These receptor sequences come from an adult who received the MenACWY meningococcal vaccine as a control.

The rearrangement links TRBV15 to TRBJ1-5; TRBD1 aligns across 7 bases. V lost 0 bases, J lost 7 bases, and 3 bases stayed unmatched. This CDR3 is 14 amino acids long. Germline values: CDR1 LNHNV, CDR2 YYDKDF (reference sequence). This CDR3 reads CATSREGGRQPQHF. The CDR3 nucleotides are TGTGCCACCAGCAGAGAAGGGGGCAGACAGCCCCAGCATTTT.

This chain uses TRBV28 with TRBJ2-7; 11 nucleotides match TRBD1. Germline V gives CDR1 MDHEN, CDR2 SYDVKM. Trimming cost V 6 bases and J 4 bases; bases outside gene matches: 5. The CDR3 is made up of 14 amino acids. CDR3 loop: CASRRGQGVYEQYF. The CDR3 nucleotides are TGTGCCAGCAGGCGGGGACAGGGGGTATACGAGCAGTACTTC.

The chain joins TRBV6-5 to TRBJ2-2, with 8 positions matching TRBD1. CDR3 length: 15 amino acids. With V trimmed by 6 bases and J by 3 bases, 6 bases remained unmatched. Germline loops: CDR1 MNHEY, CDR2 SVGAGI. This CDR3 is CASSPRTGYTGELFF. CDR3 DNA sequence: TGTGCCAGCAGCCCCCGGACAGGGTACACCGGGGAGCTGTTTTTT.

This chain connects TRBV3-1 (or the pseudogene TRBV3-2) to TRBJ2-1; 10 bases fit TRBD1. Germline CDR1 is LGHDT and CDR2 is YNNKEL (reference sequence). With 2 bases clipped from V and 4 bases from J, the junction kept 5 bases outside the gene matches. The CDR3 has 16 residues. Here the CDR3 DNA reads TGTGCCAGCAGCCAACCGGGACAGGGGAGGTACAATGAGCAGTTCTTC. Its protein is CASSQPGQGRYNEQFF.

This clone was seen just once. CDR3 sequence (DNA): TGCGCCAGCAGCCCTCAGGCACCCCCTGGAAACACCATATATTTT. Its protein product is CASSPQAPPGNTIYF. J is TRBJ1-3 and V is TRBV5-1; D unresolved. Between the trimmed V and J ends, which lost 4 bases and 2 bases, there was a span of 13 bases. The CDR3 spans 15 residues. In germline, CDR1 is SGHRS, CDR2 YFSETQ.

The chain recombines TRBV6-4 with TRBJ1-5, with unresolved D. Germline CDR1 reads MRHNA; CDR2 reads SNTAGT. The CDR3 contains 10 residues. Trimming removed 6 bases from V and 11 bases from J, with 8 bases in between. CDR3 sequence (DNA): TGTGCCAGCAGGGCCCGAACCCAGCATTTT. Translated, it gives CASRARTQHF.

A few counts support this clone. This chain joins TRBV5-4 and TRBJ2-3; D possibly corresponds to TRBD2 (6 bases). The CDR3 contains 15 residues. The germline V gene encodes CDR1 SGHNT and CDR2 YYREEE (reference sequence). Trimming shortened V by 0 bases and J by 3 bases, and 11 bases separated the two germline ends. The CDR3 DNA reads TGTGCCAGCAGCTTGGTGGTAGCGGCTACAGATACGCAGTATTTT. Translating gives CASSLVVAATDTQYF.

The gene calls are TRBV7-6 and TRBJ1-3, with a weak D call TRBD1 (5 bases). This CDR3 has 13 amino acids. CDR1 and CDR2 (germline): SGHVS, FNYEAQ. Trimming shortened V by 6 bases and J by 2 bases, and 8 bases separated the two germline ends. CDR3 DNA: TGTGCCAGCAGTCAGGGTCCTGGAAACACCATATATTTT. This translates into CASSQGPGNTIYF.

This clone was seen a few times. The chain employs TRBV27 and TRBJ1-2; weak D call: TRBD1 (6 bases). Trimming took 5 bases from V and 2 from J, leaving 6 bases between them. Germline V gene data show CDR1 as MNHEY and CDR2 as SMNVEV (reference sequence). CDR3 size: 12 residues. The CDR3 spells CASSQGNYGYTF. DNA of the CDR3: TGTGCCAGCAGTCAGGGGAACTATGGCTACACCTTC.

The count of this clone is one. This sequence joins TRBV12-3 or TRBV12-4 and TRBJ2-7; D gene unclear. The CDR3 spans 11 residues. The V end was cut by 6 bases, the J end by 4 bases, with 7 bases between. The CDR3, as DNA: TGTGCCAGCAGCCCTAATTACGAGCAGTACTTC. It yields the protein CASSPNYEQYF.

The rearrangement uses TRBV3-1 (or the pseudogene TRBV3-2) and TRBJ1-1; D not certain. Germline values: CDR1 LGHDT, CDR2 YNNKEL (reference sequence). Trimming removed 1 base at V and 7 bases at J, with 10 bases between. The CDR3 length is 13 residues. The CDR3 nucleotides are TGTGCCAGCAGCCAAGTCTCCAGGAATGAAGCTTTCTTT. Amino acid sequence: CASSQVSRNEAFF.

This chain links TRBV7-3 with TRBJ2-3, with no clear D. CDR3 size: 13 residues. The V gene's germline CDR1 is SGHTA and CDR2 FQGTGA. The V end was cut by 3 bases, the J end by 4 bases, with 8 bases between. The CDR3 nucleotides read TGTGCCAGCAGCTTGGGAAGGGCAGATACGCAGTATTTT. This sequence encodes CASSLGRADTQYF.

This clone was found a few times. The chain couples TRBV6-5 to TRBJ2-2; tentatively, D is TRBD2 (6 bases). The CDR3 contains 16 residues. Germline CDR1 reads MNHEY; CDR2 reads SVGAGI. V was pared by 0 bases and J by 3 bases, with 11 bases between. The CDR3 sequence: CASSYSSGWYTGELFF. DNA for the CDR3: TGTGCCAGCAGTTACTCGAGCGGGTGGTACACCGGGGAGCTGTTTTTT.

In its sample, this clone was seen a few times. The CDR3 reads CASSFRDSNYGYTF. CDR3 coding DNA: TGTGCCAGTAGTTTCCGGGACAGTAACTATGGCTACACCTTC. The rearrangement joins TRBV19 to TRBJ1-2; TRBD1 matches at 7 bases. The V gene's germline CDR1 is LNHDA and CDR2 SQIVND (reference sequence). The CDR3 covers 14 residues. After removal of 5 bases from V and 1 base from J, the junction contained 4 bases not matched to a gene.

The V and J genes are TRBV7-2 and TRBJ2-1, with 8 bases lining up with TRBD2. This CDR3 contains 18 residues. Germline V gene sequence: CDR1 SGHTA, CDR2 FQGNSA. The J segment lost 2 bases and the V segment lost 3 bases, leaving 12 bases of the junction unmatched. The CDR3 loop reads CASSLLSSGGTTYNEQFF. As DNA, the CDR3 is TGTGCCAGCAGCTTGTTGTCGAGCGGGGGAACTACCTACAATGAGCAGTTCTTC. The variable domain in full, completed from reference TRBV7-2 and TRBJ2-1, reads GAGVSQSPSNKVTEKGKDVELRCDPISGHTALYWYRQSLGQGLEFLIYFQGNSAPDKSGLPSDRFSAERTGGSVSTLTIQRTQQEDSAVYLCASSLLSSGGTTYNEQFFGPGTRLTVL.

The V and J genes are TRBV19 and TRBJ1-6; D call uncertain. Germline CDR1 LNHDA, CDR2 SQIVND (reference sequence). The ends were cut back, 3 bases at V and 8 bases at J, with 8 bases in the middle. The CDR3 runs to 13 residues. DNA for the CDR3: TGTGCCAGTAGTATTAGGGTCGATTCACCCCTCCACTTT. It encodes CASSIRVDSPLHF.

The chain uses TRBV6-5 and TRBJ1-5; tentative D call: TRBD1 (5 bases). Germline CDR1 reads MNHEY; CDR2 reads SVGAGI. This CDR3 has 15 amino acids. The germline V and J ends were trimmed by 5 bases and 5 bases, with 16 bases remaining between them. CDR3 nucleotide sequence: TGTGCCAGCAGTCCGGGACTTTCCGTATATCAGCCCCAGCATTTT. Its protein product is CASSPGLSVYQPQHF.

V usage is TRBV6-5 and J usage is TRBJ2-3; D is ambiguous. Germline assignment: CDR1 MNHEY and CDR2 SVGAGI. The CDR3 spans 15 residues. V lost 3 bases to trimming and J lost 0 bases, with 10 bases between them. CDR3 bases: TGTGCCAGCAGTTATACGACATCTAGCACAGATACGCAGTATTTT. Translated, it gives CASSYTTSSTDTQYF.